This TCR beta chain was obtained from a study of T cell clonotyping in hematopoietic cell transplantation. Study-wide findings and caveats: Recipient TCR diversity dropped after transplant; expanded clonotypes rose from day 30 to 180. Few recipient clonotypes overlapped donors; over 95% were de novo at given depth. No sorting was done, leaving CD4 and CD8 contributions mixed.

This clone came up a few times. Its antigen is not known. Assay used: immunoSEQ multiplex PCR; TCRdb lists only in-frame clones, some missing. The sample has tens of thousands of clones; about 90% are singletons. The CDR3 has 15 residues. The trim removed 5 bases at V and 7 bases at J, leaving 13 bases unmatched. In germline, CDR1 is LNHDA, CDR2 SQIVND (reference sequence). The chain carries TRBV19 and TRBJ2-7, with 8 bases fitting TRBD2. This TCR was sampled from a female patient aged 50-60 years who had an allogeneic stem cell transplant from a related donor, so the T cells may come from the graft donor. Some clones in this sample may be carry-over from other donors' samples. The specimen comprised PBMCs, sampled 100 days after allogeneic stem cell transplant. Written as DNA, the CDR3 is TGTGCCAGTAGTCCTCAAGCGGGGGCCTACCTGGAGCAGTACTTC. Translated, it gives CASSPQAGAYLEQYF.